The clone carrying this T cell receptor (beta chain) was seen only a few times. Its antigen is not identified. The record originates from a study of T cell repertoires in cytomegalovirus infection. Overall study context: Indications of both CMV infection and matching HLA type were provided by public TCR beta signatures.

Study conclusions and caveats: The ex vivo response was dominated by HLA-C-restricted CMV-specific TCR beta clonotypes. Cumulative frequency of public TCR beta families picked out carriers of CMV plus the relevant HLA.

The CDR3 totals 16 residues. Germline V gene lookup returns CDR1 SGHTA and CDR2 FQGNSA. J gave up 4 bases and V 2 bases, and 7 bases lay outside the gene matches. TCRdb called the reads again in MiXCR, with one record for every CDR3 protein. The data hold roughly 600,000 distinct CDR3 sequences, with approximately 24% observed a single time. V gene TRBV7-2 combines with J gene TRBJ2-3; 9 bases are shared with TRBD2. This receptor was obtained from a human donor in good health (CMV status not recorded). Some clones in this sample may be carry-over from other donors' samples. Sequencing was done on a sample of CD8+ T cells from PBMCs. The CDR3 protein is CASSLWLAGLPDTQYF. The CDR3 region has the DNA TGTGCCAGCAGCTTATGGCTAGCGGGGCTCCCAGATACGCAGTATTTT.